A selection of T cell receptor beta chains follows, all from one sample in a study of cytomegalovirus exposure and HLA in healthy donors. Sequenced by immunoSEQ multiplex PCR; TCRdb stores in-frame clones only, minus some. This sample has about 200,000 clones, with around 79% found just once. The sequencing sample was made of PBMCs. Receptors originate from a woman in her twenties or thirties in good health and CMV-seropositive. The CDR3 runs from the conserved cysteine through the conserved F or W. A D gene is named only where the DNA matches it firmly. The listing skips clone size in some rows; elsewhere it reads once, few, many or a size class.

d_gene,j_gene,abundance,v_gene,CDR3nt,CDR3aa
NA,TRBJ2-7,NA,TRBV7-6,TGTGCCAGCAGCCCCGTAGGCAGGGGATTCTACGAGCAGTACTTC,CASSPVGRGFYEQYF
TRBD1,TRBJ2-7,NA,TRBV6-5,TGTGCCAGCAGCAACAGGGGCTACGAGCAGTACTTC,CASSNRGYEQYF
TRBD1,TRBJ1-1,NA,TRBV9,TGTGCCAGCAGCGTAGGCTTGGAGTTGGCAGGGGGCGCGCGGGGGACTGAAGCTTTCTTT,CASSVGLELAGGARGTEAFF
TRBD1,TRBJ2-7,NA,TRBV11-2,TGTGCCAGCAGCCTCGGGACAGGGGCCTCCTACGAGCAGTACTTC,CASSLGTGASYEQYF
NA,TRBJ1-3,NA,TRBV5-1,TGCGCCAGCAGCTTGGTAGGGGACACCATATATTTT,CASSLVGDTIYF
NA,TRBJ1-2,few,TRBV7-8,TGTGCCAGCAGTGTCGGGACAAGTGCTAACTATGGCTACACCTTC,CASSVGTSANYGYTF
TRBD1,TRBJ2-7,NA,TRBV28,TGTGCCAGCAGTTCCGGGACAGGGGGCCCCTACGAGCAGTACTTC,CASSSGTGGPYEQYF
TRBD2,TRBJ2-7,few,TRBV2,TGTGCCAGCAAGGCTAGCGGGAGGGACGGGAACTACGAGCAGTACTTC,CASKASGRDGNYEQYF
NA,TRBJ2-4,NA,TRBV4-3,TGCGCCAGCAGCCAAGATTCCGGCGAGGGCATTCAGTACTTC,CASSQDSGEGIQYF
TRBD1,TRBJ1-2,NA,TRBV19,TGTGCCAGCCGTTCGGCAGGGGGACGTGGCTACACCTTC,CASRSAGGRGYTF
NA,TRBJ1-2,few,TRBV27,TGTGCCAGCAGTCCCTCGCTAGGGGGCTATGGCTACACCTTC,CASSPSLGGYGYTF
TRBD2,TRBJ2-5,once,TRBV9,TGTGCCAGCAGCGCCGGGACGACTAGCGGGTGGGAGACCCAGTACTTC,CASSAGTTSGWETQYF
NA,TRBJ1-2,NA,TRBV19,TGTGCCAGTAGCCCTCGGGGAGCTTACTATGGCTACACCTTC,CASSPRGAYYGYTF
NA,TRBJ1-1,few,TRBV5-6,TGTGCCAGCAGCCTAGACAGTGGAGGGACTGAAGCTTTCTTT,CASSLDSGGTEAFF
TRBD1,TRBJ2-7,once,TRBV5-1,TGCGCCAGCAGTGCAGGACAGGGTGCCAACGAGCAGTACTTC,CASSAGQGANEQYF
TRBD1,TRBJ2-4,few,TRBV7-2,TGTGCCAGCAGCTCCCGACAGGGGAGGAACATTCAGTACTTC,CASSSRQGRNIQYF
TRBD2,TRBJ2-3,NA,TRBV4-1,TGCGCCAGCAGCCTCCGTAGCGGGAGCACAGATACGCAGTATTTT,CASSLRSGSTDTQYF
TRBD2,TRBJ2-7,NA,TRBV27,TGTGCCAGCAGTTCGGGACTAGCAAGCGAGCAGTACTTC,CASSSGLASEQYF
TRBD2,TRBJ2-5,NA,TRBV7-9,TGTGCCAGCGGGACTAGCGGGTATCAAGAGACCCAGTACTTC,CASGTSGYQETQYF
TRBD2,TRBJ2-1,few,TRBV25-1,TGTGCCAGCAGTTCGCAACTAGCGGGGGGTGGTTACAATGAGCAGTTCTTC,CASSSQLAGGGYNEQFF
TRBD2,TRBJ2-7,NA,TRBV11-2,TGTGCCAGCAGCTTAGTCGGGACTAGCGACACCTACGAGCAGTACTTC,CASSLVGTSDTYEQYF
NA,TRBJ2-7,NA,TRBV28,TGTGCCAGCAGTCCCGGGACTCCCTACGAGCAGTACTTC,CASSPGTPYEQYF
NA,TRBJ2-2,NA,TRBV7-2,TGTGCCAGCAGCATGGACAGAGCGAACACCGGGGAGCTGTTTTTT,CASSMDRANTGELFF
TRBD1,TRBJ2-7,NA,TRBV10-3,TGTGCCATCAGTGGTGGACAGGGTAGGTACGAGCAGTACTTC,CAISGGQGRYEQYF
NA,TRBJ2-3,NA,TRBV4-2,TGTGCCAGCAGCCAAGATCTCACAGATACGCAGTATTTT,CASSQDLTDTQYF
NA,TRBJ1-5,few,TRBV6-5,TGTGCCAGCAGGGAGGGGTTTAGCAATCAGCCCCAGCATTTT,CASREGFSNQPQHF
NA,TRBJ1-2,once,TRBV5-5,TGTGCCAGCAGCTTGGATCCGGCGGGGATCCCGGGAGGCTACACCTTC,CASSLDPAGIPGGYTF
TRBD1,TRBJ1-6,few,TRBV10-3,TGTGCCATCAGTGAGCTCCAGACAGGGGGGGAATCACCCCTCCACTTT,CAISELQTGGESPLHF
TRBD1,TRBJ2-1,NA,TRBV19,TGTGCCAGTAGTCCGCGAGGGGGCATGAATGAGCAGTTCTTC,CASSPRGGMNEQFF
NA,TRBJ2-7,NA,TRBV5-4,TGTGCCAGCAGCTCTATGGTAGCCGCTGGGGAGCAGTACTTC,CASSSMVAAGEQYF
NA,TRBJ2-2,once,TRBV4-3,TGCGCCAGCAGCCAAGTTGGAGGAAAGAACACCGGGGAGCTGTTTTTT,CASSQVGGKNTGELFF
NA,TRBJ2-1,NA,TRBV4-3,TGCGCCAGCAGCCAAGATACGGGGAACCGCTACAATGAGCAGTTCTTC,CASSQDTGNRYNEQFF
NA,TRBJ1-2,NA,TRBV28,TGTGCCAGCAGTGCCGTCACAGGGTCCTCATCTAACTATGGCTACACCTTC,CASSAVTGSSSNYGYTF
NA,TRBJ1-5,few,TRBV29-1,TGCAGTTCTATTACAGGTTTAGGACAGCCCCAGCATTTT,CSSITGLGQPQHF
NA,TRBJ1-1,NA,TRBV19,TGTGCCAGTAGCTTCCCGCGGAGGAACACTGAAGCTTTCTTT,CASSFPRRNTEAFF
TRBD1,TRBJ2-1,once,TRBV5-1,TGCGCCAGCAGCTTGGAACCGGGACAGGGTTACAATGAGCAGTTCTTC,CASSLEPGQGYNEQFF
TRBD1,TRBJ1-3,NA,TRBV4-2,TGTGCCAGCAGCTACGGACAGGATGGAAACACCATATATTTT,CASSYGQDGNTIYF
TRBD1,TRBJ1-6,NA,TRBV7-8,TGTGCCAGCAGCTTAGTTGAGGACAGGTGGAGTTCACCCCTCCACTTT,CASSLVEDRWSSPLHF
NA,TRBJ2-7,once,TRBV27,TGTGCCAGCTTCTCCCTGTCAGACTACGAGCAGTACTTC,CASFSLSDYEQYF
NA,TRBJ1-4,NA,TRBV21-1,TGTGCCAGCAGCAAAGCTTGGGTGTGGGCTGAAAAACTGTTTTTT,CASSKAWVWAEKLFF